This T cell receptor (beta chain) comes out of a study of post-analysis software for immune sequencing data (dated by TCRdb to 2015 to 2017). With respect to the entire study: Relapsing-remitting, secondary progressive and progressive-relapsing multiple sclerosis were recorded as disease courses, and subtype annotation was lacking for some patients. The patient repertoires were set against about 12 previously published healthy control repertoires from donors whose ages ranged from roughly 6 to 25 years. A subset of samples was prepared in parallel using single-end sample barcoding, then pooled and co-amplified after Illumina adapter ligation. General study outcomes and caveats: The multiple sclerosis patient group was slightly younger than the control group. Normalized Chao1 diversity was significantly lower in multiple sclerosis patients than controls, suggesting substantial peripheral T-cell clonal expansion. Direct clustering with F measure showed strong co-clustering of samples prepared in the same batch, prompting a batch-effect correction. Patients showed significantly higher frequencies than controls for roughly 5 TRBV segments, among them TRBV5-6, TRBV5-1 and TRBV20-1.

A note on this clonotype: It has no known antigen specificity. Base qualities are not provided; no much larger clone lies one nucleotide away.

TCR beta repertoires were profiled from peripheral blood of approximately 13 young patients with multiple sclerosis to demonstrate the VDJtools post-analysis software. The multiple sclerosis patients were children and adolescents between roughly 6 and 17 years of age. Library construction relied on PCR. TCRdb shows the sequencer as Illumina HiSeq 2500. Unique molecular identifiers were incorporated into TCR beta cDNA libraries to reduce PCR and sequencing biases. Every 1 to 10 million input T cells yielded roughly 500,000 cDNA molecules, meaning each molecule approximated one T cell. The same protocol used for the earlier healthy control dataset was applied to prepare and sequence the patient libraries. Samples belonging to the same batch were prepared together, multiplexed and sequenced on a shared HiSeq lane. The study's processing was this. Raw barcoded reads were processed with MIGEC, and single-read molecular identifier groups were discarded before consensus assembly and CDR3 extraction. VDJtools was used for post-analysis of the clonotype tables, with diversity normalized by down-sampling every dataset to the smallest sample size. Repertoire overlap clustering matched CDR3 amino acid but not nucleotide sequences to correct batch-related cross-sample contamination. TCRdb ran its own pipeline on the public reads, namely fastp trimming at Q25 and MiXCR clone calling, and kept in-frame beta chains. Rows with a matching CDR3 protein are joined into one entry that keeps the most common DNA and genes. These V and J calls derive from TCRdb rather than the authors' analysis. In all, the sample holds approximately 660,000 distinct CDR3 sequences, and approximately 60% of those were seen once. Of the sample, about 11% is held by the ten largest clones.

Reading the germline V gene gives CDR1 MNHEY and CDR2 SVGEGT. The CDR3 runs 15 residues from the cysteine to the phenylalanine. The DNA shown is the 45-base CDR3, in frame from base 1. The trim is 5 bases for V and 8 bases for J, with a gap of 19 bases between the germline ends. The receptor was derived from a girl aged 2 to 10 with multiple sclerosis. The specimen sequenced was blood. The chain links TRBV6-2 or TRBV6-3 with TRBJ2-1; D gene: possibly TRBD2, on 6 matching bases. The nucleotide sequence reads TGTGCCAGCAGTCGCCCACCCCGGAGGGTACATGAGCAGTTCTTC. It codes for CASSRPPRRVHEQFF.